This T cell receptor beta chain was recovered during a study of CD8+ T cells in alopecia areata. Whole-study results and caveats: There were many expanded lesional clones persisting in scalp and blood during tofacitinib.

Once RNA had been extracted, it was reverse transcribed into cDNA to act as the sequencing template. Method: immunoSEQ multiplex PCR; TCRdb's copy keeps in-frame clones and lacks some. The profile shows 15,000 to 20,000 clones, around three fifths of them singletons. The treatment was: oral pan-JAK inhibitor, 5-10 mg twice daily. Collected material from alopecia areata patients comprised lesional scalp punch biopsies and peripheral blood. As to this clone: The target antigen is unknown.

The sequences come from skin, collected at week 4, from a patient treated with tofacitinib. The receptor was isolated from a human donor with alopecia areata.

CDR3 sequence reads: CASMRLGYGYTF. The CDR3 nucleotides are TGTGCCAGTATGAGGCTCGGCTATGGCTACACCTTC. J is TRBJ1-2 and V is TRBV19; D remains unclear. Trimming shortened V by 7 bases and J by 4 bases, and 10 bases separated the two germline ends. This CDR3 is 12 amino acids long. CDR1 and CDR2 from the germline V gene are LNHDA and SQIVND (reference sequence). Supplemented by reference TRBV19 and TRBJ1-2, the full variable domain reads DGGITQSPKYLFRKEGQNVTLSCEQNLNHDAMYWYRQDPGQGLRLIYYSQIVNDFQKGDIAEGYSVSREKKESFPLTVTSAQKNPTAFYLCASMRLGYGYTFGSGTRLTVV.